The sequence of this TCR beta chain was determined in a study of T cell repertoires in cytomegalovirus infection. Study in general: Both CMV infection and a matching HLA type were indicated by public TCR beta signatures.

The table lists this clonotype with many counts. TCRdb re-called the reads with MiXCR, one entry per CDR3 protein. The profile shows 200,000 to 250,000 distinct CDR3 sequences, 6.5% of them singletons. This TCR derives from a human donor in good health (CMV status not recorded). Some clones in this sample may be carry-over from other donors' samples. Material for sequencing was PBMCs.

The CDR3 reads CSVPSGVKNIQYF. The CDR3 DNA reads as TGCAGCGTTCCCAGCGGGGTCAAAAACATTCAGTACTTC. The gene calls are TRBV29-1 and TRBJ2-4; 7 bases map to TRBD2. From germline, CDR1 is SQVTM and CDR2 ANQGSEA. This CDR3 comprises 13 residues. The V segment lost 5 bases and the J segment 3 bases; nucleotides outside the gene matches: 4.